The present T cell receptor beta chain was sequenced within a study of cytomegalovirus exposure and HLA in healthy donors. For the study at large: The study's early data release held 75 million to 95 million unique TCRs from HLA-typed donors. Study-wide points: At a 0.05 false discovery rate, a later analysis found 15,000 to 20,000 TCR beta sequences to be associated with HLA alleles. Immune exposure was documented only through CMV serostatus.

In regard to this clone: Antigen: not known.

The PCR contained 60 Vbeta and 13 Jbeta primers. Measured with immunoSEQ multiplex PCR; TCRdb has only the in-frame clones, and not every one. The sample lists approximately 220,000 clones, approximately 80% occurring once. The germline gives CDR1 SGHDN, CDR2 FVKESK. V trimming: 4 bases; J trimming: 0 bases; junction bases outside the gene matches: 2. This CDR3 is 15 amino acids long. The TCR originated in a boy between 2 and 10 years old in good health and CMV-seronegative. The sequenced sample consisted of PBMCs. The gene calls are TRBV14 and TRBJ2-1; 8 bases match TRBD2. This CDR3 is CASSLLAASYNEQFF. CDR3 DNA sequence: TGTGCCAGCAGCCTACTAGCGGCCTCCTACAATGAGCAGTTCTTC.